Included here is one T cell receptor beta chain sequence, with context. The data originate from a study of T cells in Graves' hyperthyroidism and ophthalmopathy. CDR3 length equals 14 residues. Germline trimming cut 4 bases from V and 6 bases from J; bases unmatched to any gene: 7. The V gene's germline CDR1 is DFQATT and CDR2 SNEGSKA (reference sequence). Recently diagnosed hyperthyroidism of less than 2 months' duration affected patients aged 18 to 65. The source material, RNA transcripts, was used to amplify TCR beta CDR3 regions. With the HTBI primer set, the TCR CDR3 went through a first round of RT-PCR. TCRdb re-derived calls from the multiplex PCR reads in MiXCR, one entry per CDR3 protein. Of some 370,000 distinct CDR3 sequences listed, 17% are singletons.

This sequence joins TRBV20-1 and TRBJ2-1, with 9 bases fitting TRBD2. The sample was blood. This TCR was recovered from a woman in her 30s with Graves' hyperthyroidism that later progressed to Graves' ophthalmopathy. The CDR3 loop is CSANDLAGINEQFF. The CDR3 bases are TGCAGTGCTAATGATCTAGCGGGGATCAATGAGCAGTTCTTC.